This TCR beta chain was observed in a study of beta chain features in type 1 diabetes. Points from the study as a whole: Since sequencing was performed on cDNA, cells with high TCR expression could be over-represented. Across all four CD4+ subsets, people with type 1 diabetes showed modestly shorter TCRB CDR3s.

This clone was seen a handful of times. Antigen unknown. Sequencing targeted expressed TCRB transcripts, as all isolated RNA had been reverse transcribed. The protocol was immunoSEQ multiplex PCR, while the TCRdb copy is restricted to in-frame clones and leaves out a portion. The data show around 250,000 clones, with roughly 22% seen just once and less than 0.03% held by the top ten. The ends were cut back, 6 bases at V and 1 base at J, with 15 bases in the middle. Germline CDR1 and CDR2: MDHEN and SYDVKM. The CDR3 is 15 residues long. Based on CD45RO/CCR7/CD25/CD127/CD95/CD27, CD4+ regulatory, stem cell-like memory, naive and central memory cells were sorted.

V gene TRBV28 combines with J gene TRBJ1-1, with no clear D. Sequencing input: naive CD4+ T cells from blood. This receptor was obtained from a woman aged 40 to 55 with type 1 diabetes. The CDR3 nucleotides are TGTGCCAGCAGCACCCCCGCGACACCGAACACTGAAGCTTTCTTT. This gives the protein CASSTPATPNTEAFF. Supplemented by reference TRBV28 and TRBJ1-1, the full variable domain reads DVKVTQSSRYLVKRTGEKVFLECVQDMDHENMFWYRQDPGLGLRLIYFSYDVKMKEKGDIPEGYSVSREKKERFSLILESASTNQTSMYLCASSTPATPNTEAFFGQGTRLTVV.